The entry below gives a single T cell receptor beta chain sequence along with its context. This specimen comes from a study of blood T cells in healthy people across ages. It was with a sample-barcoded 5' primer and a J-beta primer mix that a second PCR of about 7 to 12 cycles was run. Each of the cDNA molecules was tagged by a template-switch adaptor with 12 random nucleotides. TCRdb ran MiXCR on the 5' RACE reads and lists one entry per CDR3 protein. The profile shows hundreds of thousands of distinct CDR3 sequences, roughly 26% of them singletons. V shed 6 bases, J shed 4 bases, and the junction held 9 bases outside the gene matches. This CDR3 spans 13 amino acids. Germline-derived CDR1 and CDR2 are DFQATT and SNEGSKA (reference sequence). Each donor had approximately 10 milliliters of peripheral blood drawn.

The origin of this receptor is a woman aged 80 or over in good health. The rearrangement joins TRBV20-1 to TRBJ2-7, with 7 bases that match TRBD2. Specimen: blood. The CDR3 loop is CSALRDGGYEQYF. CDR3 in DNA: TGCAGTGCCCTCCGGGACGGGGGGTACGAGCAGTACTTC.